Presented here are 9 T cell receptor beta chains from one specimen sequenced in a study of identifying expanded T cells in peripheral blood. The data were produced by immunoSEQ multiplex PCR, yet TCRdb's version contains in-frame clones alone and is incomplete. The sample includes about 85,000 clones, about 88% of them seen just once. Source material: blood. The source is a person between 18 and 75 years old in good health.

The V gene is TRBV29-1, the J gene TRBJ1-2, with D possibly matching TRBD1 (5 bases). The V gene lost 2 bases and the J gene lost 4 bases, with 8 bases spanning the gap. CDR1 is SQVTM, CDR2 ANQGSEA, per germline. CDR3 size: 12 residues. CDR3 nucleotides: TGCAGCGTTGAACCACAGGCCTATGGCTACACCTTC. Its translation is CSVEPQAYGYTF. Complete variable domain (other parts from reference TRBV29-1 and TRBJ1-2): SAVISQKPSRDICQRGTSLTIQCQVDSQVTMMFWYRQQPGQSLTLIATANQGSEATYESGFVIDKFPISRPNLTFSTLTVSNMSPEDSSIYLCSVEPQAYGYTFGSGTRLTVV.

The V gene is TRBV6-4, the J gene TRBJ2-3, with TRBD2 as a possible D gene (6 bases). Trimming removed 1 base from V and 3 bases from J, with 17 bases in between. Germline V gene data show CDR1 as MRHNA and CDR2 as SNTAGT. The CDR3 extends over 17 amino acids. The CDR3 DNA reads TGTGCCAGCAGTGACTTCGGGGGTCGGGGGTGTACAGATACGCAGTATTTT. It translates to CASSDFGGRGCTDTQYF.

The V gene is TRBV30, the J gene TRBJ1-1; TRBD1 is a possible D gene (5 bases). CDR3 length equals 12 residues. Looked up from germline, CDR1 is GTSNPN and CDR2 is SVGIG (reference sequence). V was pared by 5 bases and J by 11 bases, with 18 bases between. CDR3 amino acids: CAWEQAQLIAFF. The CDR3 region has the DNA TGTGCCTGGGAACAGGCCCAGCTTATTGCTTTCTTT.

This chain links TRBV6-6 with TRBJ1-2; no reliable D call. Trimming took off 5 bases at V and 8 bases at J, with 12 bases between the two ends. Germline V gene data show CDR1 as MNHNY and CDR2 as SVGAGI (reference sequence). The CDR3 has 12 residues. The CDR3, as DNA: TGTGCCAGCAGTAAAGAGGGTGGGGGCTACACCTTC. Translation: CASSKEGGGYTF.

V is TRBV6-6 and J is TRBJ1-2; D is perhaps TRBD1 (6 bases). Germline lookup yields CDR1 MNHNY and CDR2 SVGAGI (reference sequence). The CDR3 is 13 amino acids. Trimming shortened V by 6 bases and J by 6 bases, and 14 bases separated the two germline ends. The CDR3 here is CASSTGEGDGYTF. The CDR3, as DNA: TGTGCCAGCAGCACTGGAGAGGGGGATGGCTACACCTTC.

In its sample, this clone was seen once. The V and J genes are TRBV5-4 and TRBJ2-2, with unresolved D. Germline-derived CDR1 and CDR2 are SGHNT and YYREEE (reference sequence). The CDR3 has 15 residues. Trimming shortened V by 0 bases and J by 2 bases, and 8 bases separated the two germline ends. CDR3 nucleotides: TGTGCCAGCAGCTTGGATAGTCTAAACACCGGGGAGCTGTTTTTT. Translation: CASSLDSLNTGELFF.

The rearrangement uses TRBV9 and TRBJ2-7; 8 bases are a match to TRBD2. This CDR3 is built from 14 residues. Germline trimming cut 9 bases from V and 2 bases from J; bases unmatched to any gene: 10. CDR1 is SGDLS, CDR2 YYNGEE, per germline. The DNA for the CDR3 is TGTGCCATCCCCCTCGGGGGGGCCACCTACGAGCAGTACTTC. Protein: CAIPLGGATYEQYF.

The chain is built from TRBV12-5 and TRBJ1-2; TRBD1 matches at 11 bases. The CDR3 contains 17 residues. Germline V gene sequence: CDR1 LGHNT, CDR2 FRNRAP. Germline trimming cut 6 bases from V and 3 bases from J; bases unmatched to any gene: 12. CDR3 residues: CASGRGQGVDHHYGYTF. DNA of the CDR3: TGTGCTAGTGGCCGGGGACAGGGGGTCGATCACCACTATGGCTACACCTTC.

V is TRBV19 and J is TRBJ2-7; 8 bases map to TRBD2. This CDR3 region has 13 residues. Losses at the gene ends were 4 bases for V and 7 bases for J; bases not matched to a gene: 6. Germline CDR1 is LNHDA and CDR2 is SQIVND (reference sequence). CDR3 sequence reads: CASSTAGGWEQYF. CDR3 DNA: TGTGCCAGTAGTACCGCGGGGGGCTGGGAGCAGTACTTC.